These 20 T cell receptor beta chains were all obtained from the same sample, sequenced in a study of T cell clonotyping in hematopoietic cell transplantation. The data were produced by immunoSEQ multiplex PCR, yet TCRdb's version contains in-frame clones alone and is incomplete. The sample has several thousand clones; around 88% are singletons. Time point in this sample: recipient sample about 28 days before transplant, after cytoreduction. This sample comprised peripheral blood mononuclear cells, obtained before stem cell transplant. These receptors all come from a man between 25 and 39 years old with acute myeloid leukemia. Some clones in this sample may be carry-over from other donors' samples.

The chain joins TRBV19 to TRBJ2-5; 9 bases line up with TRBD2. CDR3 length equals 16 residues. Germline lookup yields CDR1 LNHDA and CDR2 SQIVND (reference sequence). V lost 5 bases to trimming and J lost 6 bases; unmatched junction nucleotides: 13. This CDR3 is CASSPVAGEGEKTQYF. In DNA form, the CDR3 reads TGTGCCAGTAGTCCAGTAGCGGGAGAGGGCGAGAAGACCCAGTACTTC.

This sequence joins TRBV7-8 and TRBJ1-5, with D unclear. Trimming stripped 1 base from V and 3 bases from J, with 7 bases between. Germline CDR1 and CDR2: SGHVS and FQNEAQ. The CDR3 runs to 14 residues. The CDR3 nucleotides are TGTGCCAGCAGCTTAGTGGCACTCAATCAGCCCCAGCATTTT. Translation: CASSLVALNQPQHF.

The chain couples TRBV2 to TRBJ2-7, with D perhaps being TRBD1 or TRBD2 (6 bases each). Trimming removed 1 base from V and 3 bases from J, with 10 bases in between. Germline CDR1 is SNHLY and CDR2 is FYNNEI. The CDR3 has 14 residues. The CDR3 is CASSEGGGLYEQYF. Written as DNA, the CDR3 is TGTGCCAGCAGTGAAGGTGGGGGGCTCTACGAGCAGTACTTC.

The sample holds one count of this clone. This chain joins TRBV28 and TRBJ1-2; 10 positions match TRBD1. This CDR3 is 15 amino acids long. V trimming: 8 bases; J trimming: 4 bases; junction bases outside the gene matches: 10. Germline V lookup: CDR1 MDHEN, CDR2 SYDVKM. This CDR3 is CASCRDRGWSYGYTF. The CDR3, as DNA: TGTGCCAGCTGCCGGGACAGGGGTTGGAGCTATGGCTACACCTTC.

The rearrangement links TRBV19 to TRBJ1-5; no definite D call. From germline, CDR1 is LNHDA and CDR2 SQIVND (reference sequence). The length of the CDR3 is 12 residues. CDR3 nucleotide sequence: TGTGCAACTAGGGCAGACAATCAGCCCCAGCATTTT. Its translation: CATRADNQPQHF.

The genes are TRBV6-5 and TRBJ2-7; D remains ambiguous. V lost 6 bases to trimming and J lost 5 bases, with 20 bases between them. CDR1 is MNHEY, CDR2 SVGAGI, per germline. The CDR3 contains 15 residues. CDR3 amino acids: CASRPGPRMGDEQYF. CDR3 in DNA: TGTGCCAGCAGACCGGGCCCGAGAATGGGCGACGAGCAGTACTTC.

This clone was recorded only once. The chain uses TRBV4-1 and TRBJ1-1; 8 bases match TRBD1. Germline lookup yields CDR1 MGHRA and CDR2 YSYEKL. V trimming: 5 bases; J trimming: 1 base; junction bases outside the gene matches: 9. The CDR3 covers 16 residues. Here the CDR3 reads CASSDNWTGRNTEAFF. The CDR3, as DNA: TGCGCCAGCAGCGATAATTGGACAGGGAGGAACACTGAAGCTTTCTTT.

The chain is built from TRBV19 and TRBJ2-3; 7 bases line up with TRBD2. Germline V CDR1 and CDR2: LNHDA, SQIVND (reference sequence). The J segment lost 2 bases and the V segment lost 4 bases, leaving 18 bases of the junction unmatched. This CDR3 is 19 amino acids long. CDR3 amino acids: CASSKRGKLAVTLTDTQYF. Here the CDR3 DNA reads TGTGCCAGTAGTAAGAGGGGTAAGCTAGCGGTTACTCTCACAGATACGCAGTATTTT.

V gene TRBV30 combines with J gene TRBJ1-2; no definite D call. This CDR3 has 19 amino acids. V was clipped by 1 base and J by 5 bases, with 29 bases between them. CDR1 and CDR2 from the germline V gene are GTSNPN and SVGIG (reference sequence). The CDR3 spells CAWSDIPSFSDLGWYGYTF. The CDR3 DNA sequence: TGTGCCTGGAGTGACATACCTTCCTTTTCGGACCTCGGATGGTATGGCTACACCTTC.

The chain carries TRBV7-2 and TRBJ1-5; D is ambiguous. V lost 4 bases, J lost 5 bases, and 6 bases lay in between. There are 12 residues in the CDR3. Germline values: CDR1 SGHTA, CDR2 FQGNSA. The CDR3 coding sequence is TGTGCCAGCAGCTCTACTCATCAGCCCCAGCATTTT. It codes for CASSSTHQPQHF.

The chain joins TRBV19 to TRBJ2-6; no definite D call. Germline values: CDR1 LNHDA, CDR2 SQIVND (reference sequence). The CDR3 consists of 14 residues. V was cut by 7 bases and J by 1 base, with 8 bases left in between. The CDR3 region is CASTGISGANVLTF. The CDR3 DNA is TGTGCCAGTACAGGTATTTCTGGGGCCAACGTCCTGACTTTC.

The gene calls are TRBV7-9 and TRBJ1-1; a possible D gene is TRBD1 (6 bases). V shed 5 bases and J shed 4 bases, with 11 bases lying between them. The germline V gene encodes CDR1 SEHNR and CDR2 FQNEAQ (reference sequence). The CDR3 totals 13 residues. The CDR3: CASSRDTGTEAFF. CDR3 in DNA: TGTGCCAGCAGCCGGGACACTGGCACTGAAGCTTTCTTT.

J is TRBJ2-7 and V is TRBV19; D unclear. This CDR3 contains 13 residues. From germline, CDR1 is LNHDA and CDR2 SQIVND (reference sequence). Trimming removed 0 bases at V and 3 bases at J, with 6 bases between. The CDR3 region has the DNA TGTGCCAGTAGTATAGATCCCGACTACGAGCAGTACTTC. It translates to CASSIDPDYEQYF.

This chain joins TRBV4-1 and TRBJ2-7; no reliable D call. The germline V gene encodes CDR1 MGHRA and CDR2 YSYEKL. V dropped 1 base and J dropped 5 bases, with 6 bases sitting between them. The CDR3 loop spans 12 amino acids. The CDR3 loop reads CASSQVFDEQYF. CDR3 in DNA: TGCGCCAGCAGCCAAGTATTCGACGAGCAGTACTTC.

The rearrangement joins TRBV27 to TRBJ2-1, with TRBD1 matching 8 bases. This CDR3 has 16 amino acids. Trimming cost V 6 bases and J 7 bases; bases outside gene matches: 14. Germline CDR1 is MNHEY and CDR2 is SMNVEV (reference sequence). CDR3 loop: CASRSLSDRVRNEQFF. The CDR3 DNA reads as TGTGCCAGCAGGTCCCTCTCGGACAGGGTTCGGAATGAGCAGTTCTTC.

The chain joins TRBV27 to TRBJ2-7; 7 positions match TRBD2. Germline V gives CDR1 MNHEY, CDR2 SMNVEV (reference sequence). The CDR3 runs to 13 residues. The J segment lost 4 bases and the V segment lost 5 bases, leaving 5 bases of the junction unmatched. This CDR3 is CASSLGLPYEQYF. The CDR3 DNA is TGTGCCAGCAGTCTGGGACTACCTTACGAGCAGTACTTC.

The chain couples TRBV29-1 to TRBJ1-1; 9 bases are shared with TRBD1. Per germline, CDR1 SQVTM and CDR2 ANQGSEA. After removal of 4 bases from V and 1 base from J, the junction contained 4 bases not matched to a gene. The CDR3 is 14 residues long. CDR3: CSVVPTGGNTEAFF. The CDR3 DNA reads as TGCAGCGTTGTCCCGACAGGGGGGAACACTGAAGCTTTCTTT.

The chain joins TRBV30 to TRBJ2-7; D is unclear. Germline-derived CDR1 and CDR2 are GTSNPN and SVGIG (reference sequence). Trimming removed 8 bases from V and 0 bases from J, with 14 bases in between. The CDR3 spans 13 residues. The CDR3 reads CAADGELSYEQYF. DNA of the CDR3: TGTGCCGCGGACGGTGAGCTCTCCTACGAGCAGTACTTC.

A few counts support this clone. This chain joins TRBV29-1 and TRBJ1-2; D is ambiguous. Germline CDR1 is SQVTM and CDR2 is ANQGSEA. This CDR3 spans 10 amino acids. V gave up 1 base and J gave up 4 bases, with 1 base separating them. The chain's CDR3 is CSVEGYGYTF. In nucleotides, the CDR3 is TGCAGCGTTGAAGGCTATGGCTACACCTTC.

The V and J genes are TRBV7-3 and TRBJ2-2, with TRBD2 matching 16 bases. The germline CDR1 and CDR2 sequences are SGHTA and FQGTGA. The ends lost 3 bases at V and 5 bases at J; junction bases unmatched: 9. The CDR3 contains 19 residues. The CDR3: CASSLPGLAGGPGTGELFF. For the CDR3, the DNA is TGTGCCAGCAGCTTGCCGGGACTAGCGGGAGGGCCGGGAACCGGGGAGCTGTTTTTT.